The 27 T cell receptor beta chains in this list originate from one sample, sequenced in a study of CD8+CD57+ T cells in acquired aplastic anemia (dated by TCRdb to the late 2010s). The data were produced on an Illumina HiSeq 2000. Genomic DNA was used as template for profiling of TCR beta VDJ combinations and CDR3 sequences. The public reads were reprocessed in TCRdb via fastp at Q25 and MiXCR, keeping in-frame beta chains. Each record represents a unique CDR3 protein, reported with the most common genes and DNA among its rows. The sample records around 400,000 distinct CDR3 sequences, about two thirds of which are singletons. Of the sample, 3% to 5% is held by the ten largest clones. The sequencing input was sorted CD4+, CD8+, or CD8+CD57+ T cells (not recorded which) from PBMCs. Every receptor here comes from a human donor in good health, serving as a control.

This chain joins TRBV24-1 and TRBJ1-5; no definite D call. The V end lost 5 bases, the J end lost 4 bases, and 8 bases lay between the germline ends. The CDR3 covers 13 residues. Per the germline V gene, CDR1 is KGHDR and CDR2 is SFDVKD. CDR3 residues: CATSVGPNQPQHF. Here the CDR3 DNA reads TGTGCCACCAGTGTGGGCCCTAATCAGCCCCAGCATTTT.

The table lists this clonotype with a count of one. This rearrangement joins TRBV7-2 to TRBJ2-7; D gene ambiguous. Trimming shortened V by 0 bases and J by 2 bases, and 11 bases separated the two germline ends. The CDR3 sequence is 15 residues long. Germline V gives CDR1 SGHTA, CDR2 FQGNSA. As DNA, the CDR3 is TGTGCCAGCAGCTTAGCGGCGGACGGTCCCTACGAGCAGTACTTC. Its protein is CASSLAADGPYEQYF.

To note about this clonotype: Because it lacks the conserved phenylalanine or tryptophan at the end, this CDR3 is likely a read error. The DNA is left out, because the CDR3 cannot be placed on it with certainty; the CDR3 is given as TCRdb lists it. The chain employs TRBV20-1 and TRBJ1-1; TRBD1 is the table's D call and was not checked against the DNA. Germline CDR1 reads DFQATT; CDR2 reads SNEGSKA (reference sequence). The CDR3 is made up of 10 amino acids, end residues included. CDR3 loop: CSARGETGKI.

The CDR3 is CASSPGLAGENTGELFF. For the CDR3, the DNA is TGTGCCAGTAGTCCGGGACTAGCGGGGGAGAACACCGGGGAGCTGTTTTTT. This sequence joins TRBV19 and TRBJ2-2, with TRBD2 identical over 14 bases. After removal of 5 bases from V and 1 base from J, the junction contained 3 bases not matched to a gene. This CDR3 is 17 amino acids long. Germline assignment: CDR1 LNHDA and CDR2 SQIVND (reference sequence).

This chain joins TRBV20-1 and TRBJ1-2; TRBD1 is a possible D gene (5 bases). Trimming stripped 6 bases from V and 12 bases from J, with 20 bases between. Germline V CDR1 and CDR2: DFQATT, SNEGSKA (reference sequence). The CDR3 spans 12 residues. The CDR3 nucleotides read TGCAGTGCAGTAACAGGTAATCAGCCCCACACCTTC. Protein sequence: CSAVTGNQPHTF.

This chain connects TRBV15 to TRBJ1-5, with D hard to call. The better agreement between TRBJ2-3 and the DNA end casts doubt on the J call. Germline loops: CDR1 LNHNV, CDR2 YYDKDF (reference sequence). The CDR3 runs 14 residues. As DNA, the CDR3 is TGTGCCACCAGCAGAGATTTAATAGCAGAGCCGCAGTATTTT. This encodes CATSRDLIAEPQYF.

The chain combines TRBV7-9 with TRBJ2-7; the match to TRBD2 covers 10 bases. V lost 5 bases to trimming and J lost 3 bases; unmatched junction nucleotides: 7. The CDR3 length is 15 residues. Germline values: CDR1 SEHNR, CDR2 FQNEAQ (reference sequence). CDR3 DNA: TGTGCCAGCAGCCCCCGGACTAGCGGAATCTACGAGCAGTACTTC. Amino acids: CASSPRTSGIYEQYF.

The chain combines TRBV15 with TRBJ2-1, with D tentatively TRBD1 (6 bases). Per the germline V gene, CDR1 is LNHNV and CDR2 is YYDKDF (reference sequence). CDR3 length equals 15 residues. The V end was cut by 5 bases, the J end by 5 bases, with 16 bases between. CDR3 DNA: TGTGCCACCAGCCTCGGGACACAGGCGCACAATGAGCAGTTCTTC. This gives the protein CATSLGTQAHNEQFF.

CDR3 protein: CSHRESLNEHEQYF. CDR3 DNA: TGCAGCCACAGGGAATCCCTTAATGAGCACGAGCAGTACTTC. The chain combines TRBV20-1 with TRBJ2-7, with a possible D match to TRBD1 (6 bases). Germline-derived CDR1 and CDR2 are DFQATT and SNEGSKA (reference sequence). This CDR3 contains 14 residues.

Comments on this clonotype: The conserved phenylalanine or tryptophan is not found at the CDR3 terminus, so this likely reflects a read error. The DNA is omitted, as the CDR3 cannot be located on it reliably, and the CDR3 follows TCRdb's listing. The chain uses TRBV7-3 and TRBJ1-4. The CDR3 totals 13 residues, both ends included. Germline loops: CDR1 SGHTA, CDR2 FQGTGA. CDR3 amino acids: CASSLARKEKLWL.

As for this clonotype: Relative to the germline gene, one junction end is altered; a read error may explain this. The chain carries TRBV7-9 and TRBJ1-2; possible D gene TRBD1, 6 bases. The CDR3 totals 14 residues. Per the germline V gene, CDR1 is SEHNR and CDR2 is FQNEAQ (reference sequence). This chain's CDR3 is CASMLGAFSYNEQF. The CDR3 region has the DNA TGTGCCAGCATGTTGGGGGCATTTAGTTATAACGAGCAGTTC.

The V call is TRBV4-1, the J call TRBJ1-2; no definite D call. V was shortened by 6 bases and J by 4 bases, with 15 bases between the two germline ends. CDR3 size: 14 residues. CDR1 and CDR2 from the germline V gene are MGHRA and YSYEKL. The CDR3 DNA reads as TGCGCCAGCAGTTTGGGAATCGAGAGCTATGGCTACACCTTC. It codes for CASSLGIESYGYTF.

This clonotype was counted ten times or more. This chain's CDR3 is CASSQATGNGYGYTF. The CDR3 DNA reads TGCGCCAGCAGCCAAGCGACAGGGAACGGCTATGGCTACACCTTC. The V and J genes are TRBV4-3 and TRBJ1-2, with 7 bases that match TRBD1. Germline V lookup: CDR1 LGHNA, CDR2 YSLEER. The CDR3 has 15 amino acids. The ends lost 1 base at V and 4 bases at J; junction bases unmatched: 6.

The V and J genes are TRBV7-9 and TRBJ2-7; 7 bases map to TRBD2. The V gene's germline CDR1 is SEHNR and CDR2 FQNEAQ (reference sequence). V shed 2 bases and J 8 bases; nucleotides not matched to a gene: 15. The CDR3 sequence is 16 residues long. The CDR3 nucleotides are TGTGCCAGCAGCTTACCGCCCCAGGGAGGGGAGACCCAGCAGTACTTC. Translating gives CASSLPPQGGETQQYF.

There are many counts of this clonotype. V usage is TRBV19 and J usage is TRBJ1-1; 7 nucleotides match TRBD1. Per germline, CDR1 LNHDA and CDR2 SQIVND (reference sequence). The trim removed 7 bases at V and 9 bases at J, leaving 17 bases unmatched. The CDR3 runs to 15 residues. The CDR3 protein is CASTHIRTGQVQAFF. Written as DNA, the CDR3 is TGTGCCAGTACTCACATTAGGACAGGTCAAGTACAAGCTTTCTTT. Together with reference TRBV19 and TRBJ1-1, the CDR3 gives the full variable domain: DGGITQSPKYLFRKEGQNVTLSCEQNLNHDAMYWYRQDPGQGLRLIYYSQIVNDFQKGDIAEGYSVSREKKESFPLTVTSAQKNPTAFYLCASTHIRTGQVQAFFGQGTRLTVV.

This clonotype showed up just once. The CDR3 DNA reads TGCGCCAGCGCCGGCGTCGGACAGAGCTCGTACTTC. This translates into CASAGVGQSSYF. The rearrangement joins TRBV5-1 to TRBJ2-7; a weak D match, TRBD1 (6 bases). This CDR3 is built from 12 residues. Germline-derived CDR1 and CDR2 are SGHRS and YFSETQ. V dropped 7 bases and J dropped 12 bases, with 20 bases sitting between them.

V is TRBV10-3 and J is TRBJ2-7; 8 positions match TRBD1. Unmatched junction bases numbered 11, after V lost 10 bases and J lost 9 bases. The germline V gene has CDR1 ENHRY and CDR2 SYGVKD. The CDR3 covers 12 residues. CDR3 amino acids: CATAGQAFRQYF. In nucleotides, the CDR3 is TGTGCCACCGCGGGACAGGCCTTTCGGCAGTACTTC.

The chain carries TRBV7-3 and TRBJ2-7; 8 positions agree with TRBD2. The CDR3 length is 18 residues. CDR1 and CDR2 from the germline V gene are SGHTA and FQGTGA. The trim removed 7 bases at V and 4 bases at J, leaving 21 bases unmatched. The CDR3 protein is CASTTRGGNTGELYEQYF. Written as DNA, the CDR3 is TGTGCCAGCACGACGCGCGGGGGGAACACCGGGGAGCTGTACGAGCAGTACTTC.

The genes are TRBV12-3 or TRBV12-4 and TRBJ1-1, with 7 bases that match TRBD1. The CDR3 consists of 16 residues. Trimming at V came to 10 bases and at J to 1 base, leaving 15 bases not matched to a gene. As DNA, the CDR3 is TGTGCCATCAACAATAGAACAGGGGTAGGGAACACTGAAGCTTTCTTT. Translated, it gives CAINNRTGVGNTEAFF.

On this clonotype itself: Likely a read error: the CDR3 ends without its conserved phenylalanine or tryptophan. CDR3 DNA: TGTGCCAGCAGCTCATCCAGCGGAGCACAGTACCTC. This codes for CASSSSSGAQYL. The rearrangement uses TRBV7-2 and TRBJ2-7; maybe TRBD2 (5 bases). CDR3 length equals 12 residues. Trimming stripped 4 bases from V and 10 bases from J, with 14 bases between. Per the germline V gene, CDR1 is SGHTA and CDR2 is FQGNSA.

This chain uses TRBV7-3 with TRBJ2-1; D not resolved. Germline V lookup: CDR1 SGHTA, CDR2 FQGTGA. Between the trimmed V and J ends, which lost 2 bases and 9 bases, there was a span of 11 bases. This CDR3 contains 13 residues. CDR3 amino acids: CASSLLGSAEQFF. CDR3 coding DNA: TGTGCCAGCAGCTTACTCGGGTCCGCTGAGCAGTTCTTC.

V and J are TRBV20-1 and TRBJ1-5, with D perhaps TRBD1 (5 bases). The V end lost 4 bases, the J end lost 8 bases, and 18 bases lay between the germline ends. The CDR3 is 14 amino acids. Germline CDR1 and CDR2: DFQATT and SNEGSKA (reference sequence). CDR3 coding DNA: TGCAGTGCTATGCCATCCGGGACCGCTAAGCCCCAGCATTTT. It specifies CSAMPSGTAKPQHF.

This rearrangement joins TRBV11-2 to TRBJ2-2; D is possibly TRBD2 (6 bases). The germline V gene encodes CDR1 SGHAT and CDR2 FQNNGV. V dropped 5 bases and J dropped 15 bases, with 25 bases sitting between them. The CDR3 is made up of 15 amino acids. Written as DNA, the CDR3 is TGTGCCAGCAGCCGGCGGGGTCGTGAGACCGGGTACTTGTTTTTT. Protein product: CASSRRGRETGYLFF. The variable domain in full, completed from reference TRBV11-2 and TRBJ2-2, reads EAGVAQSPRYKIIEKRQSVAFWCNPISGHATLYWYQQILGQGPKLLIQFQNNGVVDDSQLPKDRFSAERLKGVDSTLKIQPAKLEDSAVYLCASSRRGRETGYLFFGEGSRLTVL.

The chain links TRBV4-3 to TRBJ2-4; 7 bases are shared with TRBD2. This CDR3 has 17 residues. V shed 0 bases and J 0 bases; nucleotides not matched to a gene: 5. Per germline, CDR1 LGHNA and CDR2 YSLEER. The CDR3 coding sequence is TGCGCCAGCAGCCAAGATCGCGGGGGACTAGCCAAAAACATTCAGTACTTC. As protein: CASSQDRGGLAKNIQYF.

Note on this clonotype: Without the conserved terminal phenylalanine or tryptophan, this CDR3 likely stems from a read error. The CDR3 region is CSARSRTDGKPQHY. In DNA, the CDR3 is TGCAGTGCTAGATCTCGGACGGACGGAAAGCCCCAGCATTAT. The rearrangement uses TRBV20-1 and TRBJ1-5, with D unresolved. The CDR3 loop spans 14 amino acids. The germline V and J ends were trimmed by 2 bases and 8 bases, with 16 bases remaining between them. Germline V CDR1 and CDR2: DFQATT, SNEGSKA (reference sequence).

V is TRBV11-2 and J is TRBJ2-7; D ambiguous. The CDR3 is 13 residues long. V was pared by 2 bases and J by 2 bases, with 7 bases between. Germline lookup yields CDR1 SGHAT and CDR2 FQNNGV. The CDR3 DNA reads TGTGCCAGCAGCTTATTGGTCGCCTACGAGCAGTACTTC. Its protein is CASSLLVAYEQYF.

The chain is built from TRBV15 and TRBJ1-2; no reliable D call. The CDR3 covers 14 residues. The V gene's germline CDR1 is LNHNV and CDR2 YYDKDF (reference sequence). V was trimmed by 0 bases and J by 5 bases, leaving 10 bases between them. CDR3 sequence (DNA): TGTGCCACCAGCAGAGATCTGGCGGATTATGGCTACACCTTC. Amino acid sequence: CATSRDLADYGYTF.